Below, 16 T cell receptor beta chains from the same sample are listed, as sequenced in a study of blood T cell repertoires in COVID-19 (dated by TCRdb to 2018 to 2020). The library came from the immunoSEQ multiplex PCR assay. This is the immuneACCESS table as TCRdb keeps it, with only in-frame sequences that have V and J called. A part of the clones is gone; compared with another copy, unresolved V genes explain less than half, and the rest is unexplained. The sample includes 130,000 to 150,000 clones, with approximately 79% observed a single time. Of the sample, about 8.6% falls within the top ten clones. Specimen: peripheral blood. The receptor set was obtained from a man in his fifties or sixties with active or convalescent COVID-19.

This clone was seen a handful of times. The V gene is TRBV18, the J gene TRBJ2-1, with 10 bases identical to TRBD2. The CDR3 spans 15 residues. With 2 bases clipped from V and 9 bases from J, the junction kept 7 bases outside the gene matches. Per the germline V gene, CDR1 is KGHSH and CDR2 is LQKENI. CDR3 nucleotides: TGTGCCAGCTCACCAGGGTTAGCGGGAGGCAGTGAGCAGTTCTTC. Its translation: CASSPGLAGGSEQFF.

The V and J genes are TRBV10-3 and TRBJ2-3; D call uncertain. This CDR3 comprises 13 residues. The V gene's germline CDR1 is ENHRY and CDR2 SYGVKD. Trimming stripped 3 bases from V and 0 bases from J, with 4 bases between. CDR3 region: CAISDGSTDTQYF. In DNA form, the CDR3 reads TGTGCCATCAGTGACGGGAGCACAGATACGCAGTATTTT.

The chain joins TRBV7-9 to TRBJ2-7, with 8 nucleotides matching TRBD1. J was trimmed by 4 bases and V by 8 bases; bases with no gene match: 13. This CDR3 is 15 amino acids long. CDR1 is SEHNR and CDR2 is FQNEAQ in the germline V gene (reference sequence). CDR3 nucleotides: TGTGCCAGCGAGAATTTGGAGACAGGGGTATACGAGCAGTACTTC. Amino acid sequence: CASENLETGVYEQYF.

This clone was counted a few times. Here the CDR3 DNA reads TGTGCCAGCAGTCGAACTAGCCCAGCGACCGGGGAGCTGTTTTTT. It yields the protein CASSRTSPATGELFF. The V and J genes are TRBV27 and TRBJ2-2; a possible D gene is TRBD2 (6 bases). Germline V gene data show CDR1 as MNHEY and CDR2 as SMNVEV (reference sequence). The V end was cut by 5 bases, the J end by 5 bases, with 15 bases between. This CDR3 has 15 residues.

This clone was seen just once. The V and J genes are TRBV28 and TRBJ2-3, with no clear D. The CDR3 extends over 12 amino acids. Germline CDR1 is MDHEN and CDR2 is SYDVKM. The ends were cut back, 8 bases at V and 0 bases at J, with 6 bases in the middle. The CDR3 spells CASGISTDTQYF. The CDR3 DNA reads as TGTGCCAGCGGCATCAGCACAGATACGCAGTATTTT.

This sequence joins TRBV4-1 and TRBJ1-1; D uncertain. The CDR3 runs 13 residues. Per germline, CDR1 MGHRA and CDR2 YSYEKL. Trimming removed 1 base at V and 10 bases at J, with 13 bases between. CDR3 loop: CASSQGLYVVAFF. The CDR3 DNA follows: TGCGCCAGCAGCCAAGGACTTTATGTAGTAGCTTTCTTT.

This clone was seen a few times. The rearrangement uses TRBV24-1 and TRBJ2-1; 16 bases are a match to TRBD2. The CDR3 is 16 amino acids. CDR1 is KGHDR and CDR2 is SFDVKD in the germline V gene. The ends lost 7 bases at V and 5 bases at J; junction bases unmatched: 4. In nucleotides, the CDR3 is TGTGCCACCAGGGGACTAGCGGGAGGGCTCGACAATGAGCAGTTCTTC. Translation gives CATRGLAGGLDNEQFF.

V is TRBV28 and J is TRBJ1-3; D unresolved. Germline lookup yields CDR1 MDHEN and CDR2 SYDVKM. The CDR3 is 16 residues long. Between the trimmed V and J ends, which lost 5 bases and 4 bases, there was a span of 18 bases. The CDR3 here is CASSAPSAPRGNTIYF. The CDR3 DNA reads TGTGCCAGCAGTGCCCCTTCAGCGCCTCGCGGAAACACCATATATTTT.

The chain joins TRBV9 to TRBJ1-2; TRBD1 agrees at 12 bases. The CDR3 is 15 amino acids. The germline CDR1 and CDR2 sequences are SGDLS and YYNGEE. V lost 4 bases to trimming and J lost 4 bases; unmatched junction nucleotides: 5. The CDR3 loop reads CASSLGTGGSYGYTF. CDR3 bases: TGTGCCAGCAGCCTTGGGACAGGGGGCTCCTATGGCTACACCTTC.

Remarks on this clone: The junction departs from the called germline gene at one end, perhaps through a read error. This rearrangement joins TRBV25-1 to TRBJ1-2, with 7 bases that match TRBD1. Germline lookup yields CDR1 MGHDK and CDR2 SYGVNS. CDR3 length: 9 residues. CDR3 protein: CASGGQPQF. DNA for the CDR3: TGTGCCAGCGGGGGACAGCCACAATTC.

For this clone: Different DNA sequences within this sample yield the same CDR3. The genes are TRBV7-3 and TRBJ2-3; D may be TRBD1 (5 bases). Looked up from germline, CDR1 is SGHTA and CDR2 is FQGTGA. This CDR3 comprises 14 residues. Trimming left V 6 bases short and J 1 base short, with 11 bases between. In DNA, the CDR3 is TGTGCCAGCAGTTCAGGGCAGGGCACAGATACGCAGTATTTT. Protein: CASSSGQGTDTQYF.

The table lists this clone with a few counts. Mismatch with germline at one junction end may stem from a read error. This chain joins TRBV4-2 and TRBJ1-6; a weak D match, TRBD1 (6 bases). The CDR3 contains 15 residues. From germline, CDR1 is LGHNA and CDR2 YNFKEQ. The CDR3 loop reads CASSQEDSYNSPLHF. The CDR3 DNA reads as TGTGCCAGCAGTCAAGAGGACAGCTATAATTCACCCCTCCACTTT.

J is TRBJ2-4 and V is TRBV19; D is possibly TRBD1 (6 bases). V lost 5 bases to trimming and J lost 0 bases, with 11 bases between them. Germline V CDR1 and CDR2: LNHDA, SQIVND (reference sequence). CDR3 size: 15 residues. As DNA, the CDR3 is TGTGCCAGTAGTGGGGGCCGATTAGCCAAAAACATTCAGTACTTC. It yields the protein CASSGGRLAKNIQYF.

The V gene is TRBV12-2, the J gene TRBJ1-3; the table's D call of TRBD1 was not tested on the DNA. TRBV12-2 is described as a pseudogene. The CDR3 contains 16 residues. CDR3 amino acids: CASRPNRGTSGNTIYF. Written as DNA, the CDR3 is TGTGCAAGTCGCCCAAACAGGGGGACCTCTGGAAACACCATATATTTT.

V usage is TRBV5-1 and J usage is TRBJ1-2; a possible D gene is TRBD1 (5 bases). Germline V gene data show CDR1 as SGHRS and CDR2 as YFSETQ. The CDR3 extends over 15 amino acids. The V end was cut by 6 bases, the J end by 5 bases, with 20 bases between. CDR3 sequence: CASTPLGQGQYGYTF. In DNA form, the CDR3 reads TGCGCCAGCACTCCCCTAGGGCAGGGCCAATATGGCTACACCTTC.

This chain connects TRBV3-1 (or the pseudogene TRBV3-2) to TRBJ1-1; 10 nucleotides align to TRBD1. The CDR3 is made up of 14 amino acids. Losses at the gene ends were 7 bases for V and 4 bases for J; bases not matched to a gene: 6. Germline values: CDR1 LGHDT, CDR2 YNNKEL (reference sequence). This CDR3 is CASTDRGRITEAFF. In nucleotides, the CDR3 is TGTGCCAGCACTGACAGGGGGCGGATCACTGAAGCTTTCTTT.